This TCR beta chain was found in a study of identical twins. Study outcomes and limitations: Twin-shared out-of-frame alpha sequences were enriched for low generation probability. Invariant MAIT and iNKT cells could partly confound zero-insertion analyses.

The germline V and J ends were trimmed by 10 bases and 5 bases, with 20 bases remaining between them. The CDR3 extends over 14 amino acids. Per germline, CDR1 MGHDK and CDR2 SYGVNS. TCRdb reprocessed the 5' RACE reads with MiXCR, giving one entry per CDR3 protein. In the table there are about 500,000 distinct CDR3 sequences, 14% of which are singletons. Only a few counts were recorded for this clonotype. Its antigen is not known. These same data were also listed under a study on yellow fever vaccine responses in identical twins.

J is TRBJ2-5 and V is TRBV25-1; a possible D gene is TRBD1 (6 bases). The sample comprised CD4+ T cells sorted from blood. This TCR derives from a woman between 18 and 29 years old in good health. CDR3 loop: CATRDDMGAETQYF. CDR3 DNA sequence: TGTGCCACCCGGGATGACATGGGGGCGGAGACCCAGTACTTC.